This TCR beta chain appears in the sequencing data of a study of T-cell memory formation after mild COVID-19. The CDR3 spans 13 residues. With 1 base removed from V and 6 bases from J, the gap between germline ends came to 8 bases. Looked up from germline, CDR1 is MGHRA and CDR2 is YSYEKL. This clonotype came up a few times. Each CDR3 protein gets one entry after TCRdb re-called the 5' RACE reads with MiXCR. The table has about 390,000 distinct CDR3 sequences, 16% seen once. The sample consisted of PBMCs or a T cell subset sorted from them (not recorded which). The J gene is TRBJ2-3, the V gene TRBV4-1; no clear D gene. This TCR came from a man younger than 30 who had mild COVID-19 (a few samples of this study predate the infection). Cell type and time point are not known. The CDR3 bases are TGCGCCAGCAGCCAAGTCGAATGGGATACGCAGTATTTT. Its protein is CASSQVEWDTQYF.